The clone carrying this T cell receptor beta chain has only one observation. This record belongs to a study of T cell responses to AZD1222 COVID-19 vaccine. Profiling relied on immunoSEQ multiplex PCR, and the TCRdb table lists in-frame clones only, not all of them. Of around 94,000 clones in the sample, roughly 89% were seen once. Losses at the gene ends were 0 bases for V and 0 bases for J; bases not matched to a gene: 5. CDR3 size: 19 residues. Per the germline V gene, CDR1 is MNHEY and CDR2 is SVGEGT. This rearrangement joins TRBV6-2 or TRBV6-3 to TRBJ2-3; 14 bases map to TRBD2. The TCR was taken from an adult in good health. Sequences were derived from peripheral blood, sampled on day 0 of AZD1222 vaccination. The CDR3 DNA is TGTGCCAGCAGTTACTCCCGGACTAGCGGGGGGCCTAGCACAGATACGCAGTATTTT. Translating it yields CASSYSRTSGGPSTDTQYF.